This T cell receptor (beta chain) was sequenced during a study of T-cell reconstitution after alpha-beta-depleted transplantation in children. Germline V CDR1 and CDR2: DFQATT, SNEGSKA (reference sequence). CDR3 length equals 14 residues. Trimming took 1 base from V and 3 from J, leaving 11 bases between them. Construction of the TCRbeta library involved unique molecular identifiers. TCRdb ran MiXCR on the PCR reads and lists one entry per CDR3 protein. The data contain about 980,000 distinct CDR3 sequences, about 31% of them singletons. Whole-study results and caveats: The origin of high day-60 TCRbeta diversity in some patients lay in surviving recipient T cells and thymic progenitors. By one year post-transplant, T-cell counts and diversity largely arose from T cells that were newly produced.

This clonotype has just a few counts. As yet, its antigen is unknown. This chain connects TRBV20-1 to TRBJ2-3; D may be TRBD2 (6 bases). The sample here was PBMCs, mostly from graft donor cells, taken 360 days after TCRalphabeta/CD19-depleted stem cell transplant. This clonotype was sampled from a boy less than two years old who had a stem cell transplant for SCID, so the T cells may come from the graft donor. CDR3: CSARGGGWTDTQYF. CDR3 DNA sequence: TGCAGTGCTAGAGGTGGGGGGTGGACAGATACGCAGTATTTT.